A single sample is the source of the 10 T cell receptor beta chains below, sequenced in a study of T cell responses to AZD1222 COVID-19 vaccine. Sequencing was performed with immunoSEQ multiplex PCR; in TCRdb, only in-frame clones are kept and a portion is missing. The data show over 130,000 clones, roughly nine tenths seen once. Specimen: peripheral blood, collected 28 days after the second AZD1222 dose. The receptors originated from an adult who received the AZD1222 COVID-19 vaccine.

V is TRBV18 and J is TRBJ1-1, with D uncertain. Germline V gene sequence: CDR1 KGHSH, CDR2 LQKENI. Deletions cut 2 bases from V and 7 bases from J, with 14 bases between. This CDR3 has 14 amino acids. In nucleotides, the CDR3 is TGTGCCAGCTCACCAGGAATAGGGCGGGATGAAGCTTTCTTT. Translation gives CASSPGIGRDEAFF.

The CDR3 DNA follows: TGTGCCAGCGATCAGGGGTTTTATGGCTACACCTTC. Its protein product is CASDQGFYGYTF. The genes are TRBV6-6 and TRBJ1-2; a weak D match, TRBD1 (6 bases). The germline V gene encodes CDR1 MNHNY and CDR2 SVGAGI (reference sequence). The CDR3 extends over 12 amino acids. V was clipped by 8 bases and J by 5 bases, with 12 bases between them.

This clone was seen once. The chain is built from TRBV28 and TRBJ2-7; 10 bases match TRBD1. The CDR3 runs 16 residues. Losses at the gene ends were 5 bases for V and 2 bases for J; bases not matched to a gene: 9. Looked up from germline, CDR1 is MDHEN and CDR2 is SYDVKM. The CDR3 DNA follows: TGTGCCAGCAGTGGTAGTCCTGGACAGGGGGCCTACGAGCAGTACTTC. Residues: CASSGSPGQGAYEQYF.

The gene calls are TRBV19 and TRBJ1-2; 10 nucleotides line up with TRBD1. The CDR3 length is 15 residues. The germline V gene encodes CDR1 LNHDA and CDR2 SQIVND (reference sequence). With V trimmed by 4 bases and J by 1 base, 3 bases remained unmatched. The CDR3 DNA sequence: TGTGCCAGTAGTAAAAGGACAGGGGGTAACTATGGCTACACCTTC. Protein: CASSKRTGGNYGYTF.

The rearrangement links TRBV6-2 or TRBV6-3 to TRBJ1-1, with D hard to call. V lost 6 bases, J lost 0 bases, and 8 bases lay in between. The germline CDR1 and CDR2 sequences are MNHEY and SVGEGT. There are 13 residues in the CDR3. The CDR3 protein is CASSPVMNTEAFF. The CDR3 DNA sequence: TGTGCCAGCAGCCCAGTCATGAACACTGAAGCTTTCTTT.

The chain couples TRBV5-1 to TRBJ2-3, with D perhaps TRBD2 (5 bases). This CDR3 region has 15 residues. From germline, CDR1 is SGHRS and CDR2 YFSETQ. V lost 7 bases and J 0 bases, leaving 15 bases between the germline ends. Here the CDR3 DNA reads TGCGCCAGCCGACCGGCGGGCTACAGCACAGATACGCAGTATTTT. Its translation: CASRPAGYSTDTQYF.

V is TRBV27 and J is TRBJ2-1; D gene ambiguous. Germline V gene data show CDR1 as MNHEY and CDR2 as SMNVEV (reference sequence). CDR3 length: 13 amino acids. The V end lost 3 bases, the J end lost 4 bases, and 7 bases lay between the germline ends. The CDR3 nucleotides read TGTGCCAGCAGTTTTTCTTCTTACAATGAGCAGTTCTTC. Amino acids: CASSFSSYNEQFF.

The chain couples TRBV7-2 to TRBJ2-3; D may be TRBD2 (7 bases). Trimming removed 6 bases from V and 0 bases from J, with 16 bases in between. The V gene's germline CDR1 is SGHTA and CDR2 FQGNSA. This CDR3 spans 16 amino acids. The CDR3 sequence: CASSQGGGSSTDTQYF. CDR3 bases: TGTGCCAGCAGTCAAGGGGGGGGTTCTAGCACAGATACGCAGTATTTT.

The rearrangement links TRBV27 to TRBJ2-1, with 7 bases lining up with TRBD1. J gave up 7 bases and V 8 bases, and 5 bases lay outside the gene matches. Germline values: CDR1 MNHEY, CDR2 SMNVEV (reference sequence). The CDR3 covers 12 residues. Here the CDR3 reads CASEGAKNEQFF. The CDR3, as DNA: TGTGCCAGCGAGGGGGCTAAGAATGAGCAGTTCTTC.

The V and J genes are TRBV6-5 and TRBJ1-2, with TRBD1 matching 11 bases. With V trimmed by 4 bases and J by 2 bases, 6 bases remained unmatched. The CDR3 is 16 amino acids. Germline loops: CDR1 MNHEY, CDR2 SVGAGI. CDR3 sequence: CASSSGQGAVNYGYTF. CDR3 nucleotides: TGTGCCAGCAGTTCCGGACAGGGGGCAGTGAACTATGGCTACACCTTC.